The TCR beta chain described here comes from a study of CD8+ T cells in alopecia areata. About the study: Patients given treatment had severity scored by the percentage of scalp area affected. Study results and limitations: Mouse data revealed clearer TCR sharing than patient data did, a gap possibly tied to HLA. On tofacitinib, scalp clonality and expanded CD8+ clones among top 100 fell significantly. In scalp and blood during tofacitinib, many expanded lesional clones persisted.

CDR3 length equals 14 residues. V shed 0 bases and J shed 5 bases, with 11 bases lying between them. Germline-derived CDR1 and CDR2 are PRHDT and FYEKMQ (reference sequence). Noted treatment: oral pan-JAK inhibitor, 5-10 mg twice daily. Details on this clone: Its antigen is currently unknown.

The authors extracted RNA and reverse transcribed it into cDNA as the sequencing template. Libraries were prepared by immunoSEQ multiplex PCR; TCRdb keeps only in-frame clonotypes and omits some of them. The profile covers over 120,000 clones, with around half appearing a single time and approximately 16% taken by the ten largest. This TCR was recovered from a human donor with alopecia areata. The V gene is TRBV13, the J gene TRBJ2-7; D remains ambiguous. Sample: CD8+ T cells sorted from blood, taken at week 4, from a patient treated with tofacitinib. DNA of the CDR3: TGTGCCAGCAGCTTAGGTCAGCTTCGTGACGAGCAGTACTTC. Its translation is CASSLGQLRDEQYF.